Below, 8 T cell receptor beta chains from the same sample are listed, as sequenced in a study of blood T cell repertoires in COVID-19. Measured with immunoSEQ multiplex PCR; TCRdb has only the in-frame clones, and not every one. The sample includes around 370,000 clones, nearly 90% seen only once; the top ten take 5% to 8.5%. The sequenced material came from peripheral blood. Source of these receptors: a man aged 18 to 29 with active or convalescent COVID-19.

The CDR3 sequence is CASSPHGSSPLHF. The CDR3 DNA follows: TGTGCCAGCAGTCCCCACGGTAGTTCACCCCTCCACTTT. This chain connects TRBV27 to TRBJ1-6; D not resolved. This CDR3 is built from 13 residues. Trimming shortened V by 5 bases and J by 9 bases, and 11 bases separated the two germline ends. The germline CDR1 and CDR2 sequences are MNHEY and SMNVEV (reference sequence).

The J gene is TRBJ2-2, the V gene TRBV6-1, with TRBD1 identical over 8 bases. This CDR3 spans 15 amino acids. From germline, CDR1 is MNHNS and CDR2 SASEGT. V lost 3 bases to trimming and J lost 3 bases; unmatched junction nucleotides: 3. Here the CDR3 reads CASSERTGHTGELFF. DNA for the CDR3: TGTGCCAGCAGTGAGAGGACAGGGCACACCGGGGAGCTGTTTTTT.

As for this clone: Additional DNA sequences in this sample encode the identical CDR3. The chain links TRBV5-1 to TRBJ2-7, with D possibly being TRBD1 (6 bases). Trimming shortened V by 2 bases and J by 0 bases, and 9 bases separated the two germline ends. This CDR3 is built from 14 residues. Per the germline V gene, CDR1 is SGHRS and CDR2 is YFSETQ. The chain's CDR3 is CASSLQGASYEQYF. CDR3 DNA sequence: TGCGCCAGCAGCTTACAGGGTGCCTCCTACGAGCAGTACTTC.

The rearrangement links TRBV19 to TRBJ2-3; D remains ambiguous. Trimming took 6 bases from V and 0 from J, leaving 16 bases between them. The CDR3 loop spans 16 amino acids. Germline V gene lookup returns CDR1 LNHDA and CDR2 SQIVND (reference sequence). DNA for the CDR3: TGTGCCAGTAGACGCCGAGTGTCGGTGAGCACAGATACGCAGTATTTT. It encodes CASRRRVSVSTDTQYF.

The rearrangement joins TRBV4-2 to TRBJ2-7; TRBD2 aligns across 11 bases. Germline trimming cut 4 bases from V and 7 bases from J; bases unmatched to any gene: 9. The CDR3 is 15 residues long. Germline values: CDR1 LGHNA, CDR2 YNFKEQ. The CDR3: CASSPLAGGLLEQYF. DNA of the CDR3: TGTGCCAGCAGCCCTCTAGCGGGAGGACTCCTTGAGCAGTACTTC.

This chain links TRBV7-9 with TRBJ2-1; weak D call: TRBD1 (6 bases). Germline V gene sequence: CDR1 SEHNR, CDR2 FQNEAQ (reference sequence). This CDR3 is 15 amino acids long. V was pared by 5 bases and J by 0 bases, with 11 bases between. Written as DNA, the CDR3 is TGTGCCAGCAGCAACACAGGGAGCTCCTACAATGAGCAGTTCTTC. Residues: CASSNTGSSYNEQFF. The full variable domain, completed using reference TRBV7-9 and TRBJ2-1, is DTGVSQNPRHKITKRGQNVTFRCDPISEHNRLYWYRQTLGQGPEFLTYFQNEAQLEKSRLLSDRFSAERPKGSFSTLEIQRTEQGDSAMYLCASSNTGSSYNEQFFGPGTRLTVL.

A single count supports this clone. This sequence joins TRBV28 and TRBJ2-6; D might be TRBD2 (6 bases). Trimming left V 0 bases short and J 2 bases short, with 11 bases between. CDR1 and CDR2 from the germline V gene are MDHEN and SYDVKM. The CDR3 runs 17 residues. CDR3 sequence reads: CASSLWSGVTGANVLTF. The CDR3 DNA sequence: TGTGCCAGCAGTTTATGGTCGGGGGTTACTGGGGCCAACGTCCTGACTTTC.

The chain couples TRBV5-6 to TRBJ2-7; D call uncertain. V was clipped by 5 bases and J by 1 base, with 7 bases between them. The CDR3 runs to 12 residues. Germline V gives CDR1 SGHDT, CDR2 YYEEEE. This CDR3 is CASRLKSYEQYF. CDR3 coding DNA: TGTGCCAGCAGACTGAAATCCTACGAGCAGTACTTC.